These 4 T cell receptor beta chains were all obtained from the same sample, sequenced in a study of a mutant IDH1 vaccine in newly diagnosed glioma (dated by TCRdb to the early 2020s). The library was generated by the immunoSEQ multiplex PCR assay. This is the immuneACCESS table as TCRdb keeps it, with only in-frame sequences that have V and J called. A part of the clones is gone; compared with another copy, unresolved V genes explain less than half, and the rest is unexplained. The sample table shows 110,000 or so clones, and under 90% are seen once. The ten largest clones add up to 0.61% of the sample. Antigens for these TCRs are unknown. According to the study, the label for this sample's time point signals: week 11, during vaccination. Every vaccine dose consisted of 300 ug of a 20-mer mutant IDH1 peptide in Montanide, administered subcutaneously together with topical imiquimod. The sample here was PBMCs, taken from a glioma patient whose treatment included an IDH1 peptide vaccine. The receptors were sampled from a woman aged 45-65 years with glioma.

A few counts support this clone. The genes are TRBV6-1 and TRBJ1-2; unclear D gene. Germline-derived CDR1 and CDR2 are MNHNS and SASEGT. This CDR3 spans 11 amino acids. V lost 2 bases to trimming and J lost 8 bases, with 6 bases between them. CDR3 residues: CASSEKIGYTF. The CDR3 bases are TGTGCCAGCAGTGAAAAGATCGGCTACACCTTC.

The chain uses TRBV28 and TRBJ1-5; D gene ambiguous. Germline loops: CDR1 MDHEN, CDR2 SYDVKM. Trimming stripped 7 bases from V and 0 bases from J, with 13 bases between. The CDR3 is 15 residues long. The CDR3 bases are TGTGCCAGCAATACACCATCCGGTAGCAATCAGCCCCAGCATTTT. Its protein is CASNTPSGSNQPQHF.

V gene TRBV5-4 combines with J gene TRBJ2-1, with TRBD1 as a possible D gene (7 bases). V gave up 4 bases and J gave up 4 bases, with 18 bases separating them. This CDR3 is built from 16 residues. Germline-derived CDR1 and CDR2 are SGHNT and YYREEE (reference sequence). Here the CDR3 reads CASSLPGGRPYNEQFF. The CDR3 DNA reads TGTGCCAGCAGCCTCCCAGGGGGGAGGCCTTACAATGAGCAGTTCTTC.

The chain has TRBV4-1 and TRBJ2-1, with 9 bases aligning to TRBD2. The CDR3 sequence is 16 residues long. Trimming cost V 4 bases and J 8 bases; bases outside gene matches: 12. CDR1 and CDR2 from the germline V gene are MGHRA and YSYEKL. The CDR3 is CASSPNLGIAGDEQFF. The CDR3 bases are TGCGCCAGCAGCCCAAACCTGGGAATAGCGGGAGATGAGCAGTTCTTC.